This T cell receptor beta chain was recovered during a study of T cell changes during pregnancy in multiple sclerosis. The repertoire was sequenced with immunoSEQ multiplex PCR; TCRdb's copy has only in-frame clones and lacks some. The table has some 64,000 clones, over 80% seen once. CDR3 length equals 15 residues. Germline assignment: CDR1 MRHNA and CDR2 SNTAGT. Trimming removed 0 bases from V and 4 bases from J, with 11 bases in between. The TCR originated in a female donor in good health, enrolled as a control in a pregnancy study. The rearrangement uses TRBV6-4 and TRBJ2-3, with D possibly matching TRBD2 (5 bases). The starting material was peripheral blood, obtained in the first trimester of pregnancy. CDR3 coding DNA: TGTGCCAGCAGTGACTCGATCTCAGCGGCAGATACGCAGTATTTT. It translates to CASSDSISAADTQYF.